The 23 T cell receptor beta chains reported below all come from one sample, sequenced in a study of glioma-infiltrating T cells. TCR alpha and beta CDR3 regions were amplified from RNA using iRepertoire nested multiplex PCR. MiXCR, applied by TCRdb to the multiplex PCR reads, yields one record per CDR3 protein. Of more than 350,000 distinct CDR3 sequences listed, around 45% are singletons. The sequencing input was glioma tissue, nonneoplastic brain tissue, or PBMCs (not recorded which). Receptors originate from a human donor with low-grade glioma or glioblastoma, undergoing nonglioma brain surgery, or in good health (not recorded which).

J is TRBJ2-3 and V is TRBV4-1, with 12 bases matching TRBD2. CDR1 is MGHRA and CDR2 is YSYEKL in the germline V gene. V lost 5 bases, J lost 0 bases, and 12 bases stayed unmatched. This CDR3 has 19 amino acids. CDR3 DNA: TGCGCCAGCAGCGGCCGTTGGGGACTAGCGGGTTATAGCACAGATACGCAGTATTTT. Its protein product is CASSGRWGLAGYSTDTQYF.

This clonotype was recorded a few times. The chain links TRBV4-1 to TRBJ1-1; D is undetermined. This CDR3 comprises 14 residues. Germline CDR1 and CDR2: MGHRA and YSYEKL. V lost 4 bases and J 1 base, leaving 10 bases between the germline ends. Here the CDR3 reads CASSPSTGNTEAFF. The CDR3 region has the DNA TGCGCCAGCAGCCCCAGTACTGGGAACACTGAAGCTTTCTTT.

The gene calls are TRBV3-1 and TRBJ2-2; D might be TRBD1 (6 bases). With 6 bases removed from V and 7 bases from J, the gap between germline ends came to 9 bases. Germline values: CDR1 LGHDT, CDR2 YNNKEL (reference sequence). This CDR3 is built from 12 residues. In nucleotides, the CDR3 is TGTGCCAGCAGACAGGGTATCGGGGAGCTGTTTTTT. This codes for CASRQGIGELFF.

At least ten counts were recorded for this clonotype. This chain joins TRBV6-2 or TRBV6-3 and TRBJ1-2; tentative D call: TRBD1 (5 bases). Germline lookup yields CDR1 MNHEY and CDR2 SVGEGT. The CDR3 is 14 residues long. Trimming cost V 4 bases and J 0 bases, with 9 bases left between them. The CDR3 loop reads CASSSAGANYGYTF. Written as DNA, the CDR3 is TGTGCCAGCAGTTCGGCGGGGGCTAACTATGGCTACACCTTC.

The sample holds many counts of this clonotype. The chain uses TRBV27 and TRBJ2-3, with 13 nucleotides matching TRBD2. Germline V gives CDR1 MNHEY, CDR2 SMNVEV (reference sequence). CDR3 length equals 16 residues. Trimming cost V 2 bases and J 2 bases; bases outside gene matches: 1. CDR3 bases: TGTGCCAGCAGTTTAGGGACTAGCGGGACCACAGATACGCAGTATTTT. Its translation: CASSLGTSGTTDTQYF.

This clonotype was picked up many times. The chain has TRBV7-2 and TRBJ2-3, with a weak D call TRBD1 (5 bases). Trimming removed 1 base at V and 3 bases at J, with 8 bases between. The germline CDR1 and CDR2 sequences are SGHTA and FQGNSA. The CDR3 is made up of 14 amino acids. CDR3 nucleotide sequence: TGTGCCAGCAGCTTAGATGCAGGGACAGATACGCAGTATTTT. Protein: CASSLDAGTDTQYF.

This clonotype has at least ten counts. The chain is built from TRBV27 and TRBJ2-1; D remains unclear. The CDR3 has 14 residues. Germline V lookup: CDR1 MNHEY, CDR2 SMNVEV (reference sequence). Trimming took 5 bases from V and 4 from J, leaving 12 bases between them. CDR3 in amino acids: CASSQYAPYNEQFF. The DNA for the CDR3 is TGTGCCAGCAGTCAATATGCCCCTTACAATGAGCAGTTCTTC.

The DNA of the CDR3 is TGTGCCAGCAGCCCAACCTCCTACGAGCAGTACTTC. This codes for CASSPTSYEQYF. The V gene is TRBV14, the J gene TRBJ2-7; D not resolved. Trimming removed 4 bases at V and 0 bases at J, with 4 bases between. Looked up from germline, CDR1 is SGHDN and CDR2 is FVKESK. There are 12 residues in the CDR3.

The sample holds many counts of this clonotype. The J gene is TRBJ1-5, the V gene TRBV28, with a possible D match to TRBD1 (6 bases). The germline gives CDR1 MDHEN, CDR2 SYDVKM. The V end was cut by 6 bases, the J end by 4 bases, with 13 bases between. The CDR3 runs to 14 residues. CDR3: CASSTRGVNQPQHF. CDR3 nucleotides: TGTGCCAGCAGCACGAGGGGGGTTAATCAGCCCCAGCATTTT.

About this clonotype: Being one base from a much bigger clone, this may be a read error. This chain connects TRBV20-1 to TRBJ2-1; 11 bases fit TRBD1. CDR1 DFQATT and CDR2 SNEGSKA come from the germline V gene (reference sequence). The CDR3 loop spans 13 amino acids. Trimming at V came to 6 bases and at J to 8 bases, leaving 6 bases not matched to a gene. CDR3 DNA sequence: TGCAGTGCCAATGGACAGGGGGCTTATGAGCAGTTCTTC. Translated: CSANGQGAYEQFF.

In the case of this clonotype: At one of its ends the junction is not consistent with the germline gene, which may arise from a read error. The rearrangement uses TRBV7-6 and TRBJ2-3, with no clear D. CDR1 is SGHVS and CDR2 is FNYEAQ in the germline V gene. CDR3 length: 12 residues. CDR3 sequence (DNA): TGTGCCAGCAGCACACATACAGATACGAAGTATTTT. Protein product: CASSTHTDTKYF.

In the case of this clonotype: Without the conserved terminal phenylalanine or tryptophan, this CDR3 likely stems from a read error. The J gene is TRBJ2-7, the V gene TRBV28; tentative D call: TRBD2 (6 bases). CDR1 is MDHEN, CDR2 SYDVKM, per germline. This CDR3 has 12 amino acids. The germline V and J ends were trimmed by 11 bases and 1 base, with 12 bases remaining between them. The CDR3 is CAVGAGSYEQYL. CDR3 coding DNA: TGTGCCGTCGGAGCGGGTTCCTACGAGCAGTACCTC.

The V call is TRBV4-3, the J call TRBJ1-2, with D possibly TRBD1 on 5 matching bases. The CDR3 is 16 amino acids. Germline-derived CDR1 and CDR2 are LGHNA and YSLEER. Trimming took off 1 base at V and 0 bases at J, with 12 bases between the two ends. CDR3 in amino acids: CASSQARGRPNYGYTF. DNA of the CDR3: TGCGCCAGCAGCCAAGCTAGGGGCAGACCTAACTATGGCTACACCTTC.

Of note for this clonotype: A much larger clone lies one base from this, so it may be a read error. V gene TRBV20-1 combines with J gene TRBJ2-3; D is undetermined. CDR1 is DFQATT, CDR2 SNEGSKA, per germline (reference sequence). The CDR3 has 15 residues. V was cut by 0 bases and J by 4 bases, with 14 bases left in between. The CDR3 protein is CSARDRVLAADTQYF. CDR3 sequence (DNA): TGCAGTGCTAGAGATCGGGTATTAGCCGCAGATACGCAGTATTTT.

This clonotype was recorded at least ten times. The chain joins TRBV7-2 to TRBJ2-3; D tentatively reads TRBD1 or TRBD2 (5 bases each). The CDR3 has 16 residues. Germline CDR1 reads SGHTA; CDR2 reads FQGNSA. V was shortened by 2 bases and J by 4 bases, with 16 bases between the two germline ends. The CDR3 bases are TGTGCCAGCAGCTTAAAGCGGACGGGACGAGCAGATACGCAGTATTTT. This gives the protein CASSLKRTGRADTQYF.

This clonotype was seen ten or more times. The V gene is TRBV27, the J gene TRBJ1-2, with 8 bases that match TRBD1. The CDR3 spans 14 residues. Germline values: CDR1 MNHEY, CDR2 SMNVEV (reference sequence). Trimming removed 3 bases from V and 7 bases from J; junction bases left unmatched: 7. CDR3 nucleotide sequence: TGTGCCAGCAGTTTGACAGGGGATTTTGCTGGCTACACCTTC. Protein sequence: CASSLTGDFAGYTF.

This chain joins TRBV18 and TRBJ1-1; D perhaps matches TRBD1 (5 bases). V lost 3 bases to trimming and J lost 5 bases, with 16 bases between them. The CDR3 spans 15 residues. CDR1 and CDR2 from the germline V gene are KGHSH and LQKENI. The DNA for the CDR3 is TGTGCCAGCTCACCCGTAAGCGGCGGGGGAACTGAAGCTTTCTTT. Protein product: CASSPVSGGGTEAFF.

V is TRBV9 and J is TRBJ1-1; TRBD1 aligns across 8 bases. Germline CDR1 is SGDLS and CDR2 is YYNGEE. The CDR3 totals 17 residues. V lost 1 base and J lost 0; bases outside the gene matches: 8. The DNA of the CDR3 is TGTGCCAGCAGCGTAAGCGTCGGACAGGGTATGAACACTGAAGCTTTCTTT. Protein product: CASSVSVGQGMNTEAFF.

Details on this clonotype: This may come from a read error, since a much larger clone is one base off. The rearrangement joins TRBV19 to TRBJ2-3; D gene ambiguous. V was trimmed by 3 bases and J by 0 bases, leaving 13 bases between them. CDR3 length equals 16 residues. The V gene's germline CDR1 is LNHDA and CDR2 SQIVND (reference sequence). Written as DNA, the CDR3 is TGTGCCAGTAGTATGGTGGAAAGCTTTAGCACAGATACGCAGTATTTT. Translated, it gives CASSMVESFSTDTQYF.

This clonotype appeared a few times. The chain uses TRBV3-1 and TRBJ2-1; D is unresolved. The V gene lost 1 base and the J gene lost 8 bases, with 3 bases spanning the gap. Germline loops: CDR1 LGHDT, CDR2 YNNKEL (reference sequence). This CDR3 is 11 amino acids long. This CDR3 reads CASSQAYEQFF. The CDR3 DNA follows: TGTGCCAGCAGCCAAGCTTATGAGCAGTTCTTC.

Details on this clonotype: A much larger clone differs by one base, so this may be a read error. A read error is likely, as this CDR3 ends without the conserved phenylalanine or tryptophan. This chain connects TRBV20-1 to TRBJ2-7; D remains ambiguous. Looked up from germline, CDR1 is DFQATT and CDR2 is SNEGSKA (reference sequence). The CDR3 spans 14 residues. Deletions cut 6 bases from V and 4 bases from J, with 19 bases between. In DNA form, the CDR3 reads TGCAGTGCGAGCAGGACGCTCCACGGATACGAGCAGTACCTC. Translation: CSASRTLHGYEQYL.

Turning to this clonotype: One end of the junction is discordant with germline, which a read error may explain. The V call is TRBV20-1, the J call TRBJ2-1, with D tentatively TRBD2 (5 bases). The CDR3 is 15 residues long. Germline loops: CDR1 DFQATT, CDR2 SNEGSKA (reference sequence). CDR3 bases: TGCAGTGCTAGAGATAGCGCGGGTACATACAATGAGCAGCTCTTC. This sequence encodes CSARDSAGTYNEQLF.

This sequence joins TRBV9 and TRBJ2-7; tentatively, D is TRBD2 (5 bases). The CDR3 runs to 13 residues. V was shortened by 4 bases and J by 5 bases, with 13 bases between the two germline ends. CDR1 is SGDLS, CDR2 YYNGEE, per germline. CDR3 region: CASSRRGLNEQYF. The CDR3 DNA sequence: TGTGCCAGCAGCCGACGGGGATTGAACGAGCAGTACTTC.